These 29 T cell receptor beta chains originate from one sample sequenced in a study of blood T cell repertoires in COVID-19. Sequencing was performed with immunoSEQ multiplex PCR; in TCRdb, only in-frame clones are kept and a portion is missing. The table lists under 250,000 clones, 65% to 85% of them singletons, with over 4.5% in the top ten. Sequencing was performed on peripheral blood. Receptors were obtained from a human donor in a cohort sampled during active COVID-19.

The chain joins TRBV24-1 to TRBJ1-5; the D gene is possibly TRBD1 (6 bases). This CDR3 spans 14 amino acids. Trimming stripped 2 bases from V and 4 bases from J, with 8 bases between. Germline CDR1 is KGHDR and CDR2 is SFDVKD. This CDR3 is CATSDSQGNQPQHF. CDR3 coding DNA: TGTGCCACCAGTGATTCTCAGGGGAATCAGCCCCAGCATTTT.

The J gene is TRBJ2-1, the V gene TRBV11-2; D possibly corresponds to TRBD2 (5 bases). The germline CDR1 and CDR2 sequences are SGHAT and FQNNGV. Trimming took 5 bases from V and 10 from J, leaving 15 bases between them. CDR3 length equals 13 residues. The CDR3: CASSQQSRGEQFF. The CDR3 DNA sequence: TGTGCCAGCAGCCAACAATCTAGAGGGGAGCAGTTCTTC.

The CDR3 DNA follows: TGTGCCAGCAGTTTCGACAGGGATACTTTCCGCTACGAGCAGTACTTC. Its protein is CASSFDRDTFRYEQYF. The chain is built from TRBV27 and TRBJ2-7, with 7 bases fitting TRBD1. Germline CDR1 MNHEY, CDR2 SMNVEV (reference sequence). The junction had 11 bases not matched to a gene; V was cut back by 3 bases and J by 3 bases. The CDR3 length is 16 residues.

The CDR3 loop reads CASSHVAETYEQYF. The CDR3 DNA reads TGTGCCAGCAGCCACGTAGCGGAGACCTACGAGCAGTACTTC. The gene calls are TRBV7-9 and TRBJ2-7; TRBD2 might be the D (6 bases). Trimming removed 5 bases from V and 2 bases from J, with 13 bases in between. The germline V gene encodes CDR1 SEHNR and CDR2 FQNEAQ (reference sequence). This CDR3 region has 14 residues.

This chain's CDR3 is CASSPNAGTGEQPQHF. The CDR3 DNA is TGTGCCAGCAGCCCGAACGCGGGGACAGGGGAACAGCCCCAGCATTTT. The chain links TRBV11-2 to TRBJ1-5; 10 positions match TRBD1. The CDR3 consists of 16 residues. Trimming at V came to 5 bases and at J to 7 bases, leaving 11 bases not matched to a gene. The germline gives CDR1 SGHAT, CDR2 FQNNGV. Full variable domain (remainder filled in from reference TRBV11-2 and TRBJ1-5): EAGVAQSPRYKIIEKRQSVAFWCNPISGHATLYWYQQILGQGPKLLIQFQNNGVVDDSQLPKDRFSAERLKGVDSTLKIQPAKLEDSAVYLCASSPNAGTGEQPQHFGDGTRLSIL.

The genes are TRBV5-4 and TRBJ2-4; no reliable D call. The CDR3 runs 12 residues. Germline CDR1 SGHNT, CDR2 YYREEE (reference sequence). Trimming left V 0 bases short and J 8 bases short, with 6 bases between. The CDR3 region has the DNA TGTGCCAGCAGCTTGGCCACAGACATTCAGTACTTC. It yields the protein CASSLATDIQYF.

The rearrangement joins TRBV19 to TRBJ1-1, with 7 bases identical to TRBD1. CDR3 size: 14 residues. The J segment lost 4 bases and the V segment lost 7 bases, leaving 9 bases of the junction unmatched. Germline V gives CDR1 LNHDA, CDR2 SQIVND (reference sequence). For the CDR3, the DNA is TGTGCCAGTACTATGCAGGGGGTGCGCACTGAAGCTTTCTTT. This codes for CASTMQGVRTEAFF.

The chain joins TRBV19 to TRBJ1-2, with TRBD1 as a possible D gene (6 bases). Germline lookup yields CDR1 LNHDA and CDR2 SQIVND (reference sequence). CDR3 size: 15 residues. V lost 5 bases to trimming and J lost 3 bases, with 16 bases between them. The CDR3 DNA reads TGTGCCAGTAGTGGGGGCCTCCGGGGCGACTATGGCTACACCTTC. Encoded protein: CASSGGLRGDYGYTF. Full variable domain (missing parts from reference TRBV19 and TRBJ1-2): DGGITQSPKYLFRKEGQNVTLSCEQNLNHDAMYWYRQDPGQGLRLIYYSQIVNDFQKGDIAEGYSVSREKKESFPLTVTSAQKNPTAFYLCASSGGLRGDYGYTFGSGTRLTVV.

This rearrangement joins TRBV4-1 to TRBJ1-1; perhaps TRBD1 as D (6 bases). V was shortened by 4 bases and J by 8 bases, with 14 bases between the two germline ends. This CDR3 has 13 residues. The germline V gene has CDR1 MGHRA and CDR2 YSYEKL. The chain's CDR3 is CASSRIQGTEAFF. In nucleotides, the CDR3 is TGCGCCAGCAGCCGAATACAGGGAACGGAAGCTTTCTTT.

This clone was seen more than once but under ten times. This chain joins TRBV5-4 and TRBJ2-2, with 7 bases that match TRBD2. CDR1 and CDR2 (germline): SGHNT, YYREEE (reference sequence). Unmatched junction bases numbered 9, after V lost 4 bases and J lost 6 bases. The CDR3 is made up of 15 amino acids. The CDR3 region is CASSQLAQGAGELFF. DNA of the CDR3: TGTGCCAGCAGCCAACTAGCGCAAGGGGCCGGGGAGCTGTTTTTT.

The gene calls are TRBV19 and TRBJ1-1, with TRBD1 matching 7 bases. Germline V gives CDR1 LNHDA, CDR2 SQIVND (reference sequence). The V and J ends lost 4 bases and 4 bases, in that order; junction bases with no gene match: 6. This CDR3 is built from 14 residues. In nucleotides, the CDR3 is TGTGCCAGTAGTACGGGACAGAGCAGCACTGAAGCTTTCTTT. As protein: CASSTGQSSTEAFF.

V usage is TRBV28 and J usage is TRBJ2-1; 11 bases match TRBD2. The germline CDR1 and CDR2 sequences are MDHEN and SYDVKM. CDR3 length: 14 residues. V was pared by 2 bases and J by 9 bases, with 3 bases of the junction left unmatched. This CDR3 is CASSLTSGSTEQFF. CDR3 sequence (DNA): TGTGCCAGCAGTTTAACTAGCGGGAGTACTGAGCAGTTCTTC.

The rearrangement uses TRBV3-1 (or the pseudogene TRBV3-2) and TRBJ2-2, with 8 bases matching TRBD1. Losses at the gene ends were 8 bases for V and 0 bases for J; bases not matched to a gene: 2. The CDR3 has 14 amino acids. Germline CDR1 and CDR2: LGHDT and YNNKEL (reference sequence). The CDR3: CASQGAPNTGELFF. DNA of the CDR3: TGTGCCAGCCAGGGGGCTCCGAACACCGGGGAGCTGTTTTTT.

The J gene is TRBJ1-5, the V gene TRBV27; D is undetermined. Trimming removed 5 bases at V and 0 bases at J, with 8 bases between. Looked up from germline, CDR1 is MNHEY and CDR2 is SMNVEV (reference sequence). The CDR3 extends over 14 amino acids. The CDR3 DNA is TGTGCCAGCAGTATCACAGATAGCAATCAGCCCCAGCATTTT. Translation: CASSITDSNQPQHF.

Here the CDR3 DNA reads TGTGCCAGCAGCCAATGGGCAGGGTCCGGCGCCAACAATGAGCAGTTCTTC. Translation gives CASSQWAGSGANNEQFF. The chain joins TRBV14 to TRBJ2-1; D is possibly TRBD1 (5 bases). From germline, CDR1 is SGHDN and CDR2 FVKESK. V lost 2 bases and J 5 bases, leaving 19 bases between the germline ends. The CDR3 totals 17 residues.

The rearrangement uses TRBV2 and TRBJ1-6; no firm D call. CDR3 size: 13 residues. CDR1 SNHLY and CDR2 FYNNEI come from the germline V gene. The V gene lost 3 bases and the J gene lost 7 bases, with 7 bases spanning the gap. The CDR3 DNA reads as TGTGCCAGCAGTGATACAGCAAATTCACCCCTCCACTTT. This translates into CASSDTANSPLHF.

The chain links TRBV6-5 to TRBJ2-7, with 9 bases identical to TRBD1. The CDR3 consists of 15 residues. Looked up from germline, CDR1 is MNHEY and CDR2 is SVGAGI. V lost 5 bases, J lost 7 bases, and 12 bases stayed unmatched. CDR3 bases: TGTGCCAGCAGTACCCTCACAGGGGGCTCGGGTGAGCAGTACTTC. Its translation: CASSTLTGGSGEQYF.

V is TRBV23-1 and J is TRBJ2-3; TRBD1 might be the D (6 bases). TRBV23-1 is identified as an open reading frame with a role that is uncertain. The CDR3 spans 15 residues. V shed 6 bases and J shed 1 base, with 14 bases lying between them. The CDR3: CASSQQGIGTDTQYF. CDR3 DNA sequence: TGCGCCAGCAGCCAACAGGGAATTGGCACAGATACGCAGTATTTT.

The rearrangement links TRBV27 to TRBJ2-5, with 13 bases fitting TRBD2. V was pared by 6 bases and J by 0 bases, with 4 bases of the junction left unmatched. Germline V gives CDR1 MNHEY, CDR2 SMNVEV (reference sequence). The CDR3 runs 16 residues. DNA for the CDR3: TGTGCCAGCAGGACTAGCGGGAGGCACTACCAAGAGACCCAGTACTTC. As protein: CASRTSGRHYQETQYF.

The chain recombines TRBV4-1 with TRBJ2-3, with 8 bases that match TRBD2. Germline CDR1 is MGHRA and CDR2 is YSYEKL. Trimming removed 0 bases from V and 2 bases from J; junction bases left unmatched: 13. The CDR3 spans 19 residues. The CDR3 coding sequence is TGCGCCAGCAGCCAAGATCGGGAGGGTCTGTCAGGGGCCACAGATACGCAGTATTTT. Its translation: CASSQDREGLSGATDTQYF.

V is TRBV5-1 and J is TRBJ2-2, with D tentatively TRBD2 (6 bases). The CDR3 length is 15 residues. Per the germline V gene, CDR1 is SGHRS and CDR2 is YFSETQ. V gave up 1 base and J gave up 2 bases, with 9 bases separating them. Here the CDR3 reads CASSLTGLNTGELFF. The CDR3 DNA sequence: TGCGCCAGCAGCTTGACGGGACTCAACACCGGGGAGCTGTTTTTT. The whole variable domain, filled in from reference TRBV5-1 and TRBJ2-2, reads KAGVTQTPRYLIKTRGQQVTLSCSPISGHRSVSWYQQTPGQGLQFLFEYFSETQRNKGNFPGRFSGRQFSNSRSEMNVSTLELGDSALYLCASSLTGLNTGELFFGEGSRLTVL.

The rearrangement uses TRBV2 and TRBJ2-7, with TRBD1 identical over 9 bases. The CDR3 has 14 residues. Losses at the gene ends were 4 bases for V and 2 bases for J; bases not matched to a gene: 3. Per germline, CDR1 SNHLY and CDR2 FYNNEI. Here the CDR3 reads CASSGTGDTYEQYF. The CDR3 DNA reads as TGTGCCAGCAGTGGGACAGGGGATACCTACGAGCAGTACTTC.

The chain has TRBV30 and TRBJ1-5, with D possibly TRBD1 on 5 matching bases. The V gene lost 0 bases and the J gene lost 2 bases, with 11 bases spanning the gap. The CDR3 has 15 amino acids. CDR1 and CDR2 (germline): GTSNPN, SVGIG (reference sequence). The CDR3 is CAWSVTLTGNQPQHF. Written as DNA, the CDR3 is TGTGCCTGGAGTGTAACCCTGACAGGCAATCAGCCCCAGCATTTT.

The chain is built from TRBV7-9 and TRBJ2-6; 9 bases match TRBD1. The CDR3 extends over 16 amino acids. CDR1 and CDR2 from the germline V gene are SEHNR and FQNEAQ (reference sequence). V was clipped by 5 bases and J by 2 bases; unmatched bases: 4. The CDR3 sequence is CASSVGQGTGANVLTF. The CDR3 nucleotides are TGTGCCAGCAGCGTGGGACAGGGAACTGGGGCCAACGTCCTGACTTTC.

This chain links TRBV18 with TRBJ1-1; D is undetermined. Germline assignment: CDR1 KGHSH and CDR2 LQKENI. Trimming took 4 bases from V and 5 from J, leaving 11 bases between them. CDR3 length: 13 amino acids. As DNA, the CDR3 is TGTGCCAGCTCACAGGGTCGGGAGACTGAAGCTTTCTTT. This codes for CASSQGRETEAFF.

The chain couples TRBV5-6 to TRBJ1-5; unclear D gene. Between the trimmed V and J ends, which lost 0 bases and 6 bases, there was a span of 7 bases. Germline CDR1 reads SGHDT; CDR2 reads YYEEEE. The CDR3 loop spans 13 amino acids. The DNA of the CDR3 is TGTGCCAGCAGCTTGGGGGGAGGTCAGCCCCAGCATTTT. This translates into CASSLGGGQPQHF. Combining the CDR3 with reference TRBV5-6 and TRBJ1-5 gives the whole variable domain DAGVTQSPTHLIKTRGQQVTLRCSPKSGHDTVSWYQQALGQGPQFIFQYYEEEERQRGNFPDRFSGHQFPNYSSELNVNALLLGDSALYLCASSLGGGQPQHFGDGTRLSIL.

V is TRBV12-3 or TRBV12-4 and J is TRBJ2-5; TRBD1 is a possible D gene (5 bases). V gave up 1 base and J gave up 4 bases, with 7 bases separating them. The CDR3 sequence is 13 residues long. The CDR3 coding sequence is TGTGCCAGCAGTTTAGGGCAGGGAGAGACCCAGTACTTC. This codes for CASSLGQGETQYF.

This clone was recorded only once. The chain joins TRBV3-1 (or the pseudogene TRBV3-2) to TRBJ2-1, with 11 positions matching TRBD1. V trimming: 8 bases; J trimming: 7 bases; junction bases outside the gene matches: 7. This CDR3 has 14 residues. The V gene's germline CDR1 is LGHDT and CDR2 YNNKEL (reference sequence). The CDR3 region is CASGRTGGRNEQFF. The CDR3 DNA is TGTGCCAGCGGAAGGACAGGGGGCAGGAATGAGCAGTTCTTC.

The chain carries TRBV7-6 and TRBJ2-7, with a weak D call TRBD2 (6 bases). CDR1 is SGHVS and CDR2 is FNYEAQ in the germline V gene. CDR3 length: 14 amino acids. V lost 5 bases, J lost 5 bases, and 16 bases lay in between. In nucleotides, the CDR3 is TGTGCCAGCAGCCGCTCGGGAGTGTCCCACGAGCAGTACTTC. Protein product: CASSRSGVSHEQYF.